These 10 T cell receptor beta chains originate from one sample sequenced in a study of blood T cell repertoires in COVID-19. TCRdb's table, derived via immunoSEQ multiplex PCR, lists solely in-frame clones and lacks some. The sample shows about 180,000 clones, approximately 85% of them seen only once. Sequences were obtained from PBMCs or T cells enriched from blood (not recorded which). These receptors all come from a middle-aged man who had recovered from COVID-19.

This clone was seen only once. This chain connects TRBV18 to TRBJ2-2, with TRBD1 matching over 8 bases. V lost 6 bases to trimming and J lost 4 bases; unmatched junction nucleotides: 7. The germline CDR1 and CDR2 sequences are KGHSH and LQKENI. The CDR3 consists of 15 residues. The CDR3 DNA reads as TGTGCCAGCTCCCGCGGACAGGGTTCCACCGGGGAGCTGTTTTTT. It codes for CASSRGQGSTGELFF.

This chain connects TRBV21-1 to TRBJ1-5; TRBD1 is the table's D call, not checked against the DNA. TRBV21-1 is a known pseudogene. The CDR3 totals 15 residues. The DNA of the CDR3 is TGTGCCAGCAGCAACTCGACAGATAGCAATCAGCCCCAGCATTTT. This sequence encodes CASSNSTDSNQPQHF.

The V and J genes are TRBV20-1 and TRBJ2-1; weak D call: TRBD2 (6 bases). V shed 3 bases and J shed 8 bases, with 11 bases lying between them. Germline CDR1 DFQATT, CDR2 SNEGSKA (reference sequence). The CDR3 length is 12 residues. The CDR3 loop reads CSASPERDEQFF. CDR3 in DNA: TGCAGTGCTAGTCCAGAGCGGGATGAGCAGTTCTTC.

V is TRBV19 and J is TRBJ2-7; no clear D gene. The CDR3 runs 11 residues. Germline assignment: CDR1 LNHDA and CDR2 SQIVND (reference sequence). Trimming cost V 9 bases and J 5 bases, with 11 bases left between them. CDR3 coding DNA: TGTGCCAGCAGAAAAGGAGACGAGCAGTACTTC. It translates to CASRKGDEQYF.

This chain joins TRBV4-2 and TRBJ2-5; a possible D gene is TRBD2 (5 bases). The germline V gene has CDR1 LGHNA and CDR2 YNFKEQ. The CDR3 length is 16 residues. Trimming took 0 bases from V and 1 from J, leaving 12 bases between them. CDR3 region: CASSQEPLAGQETQYF. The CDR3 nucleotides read TGTGCCAGCAGCCAAGAACCCTTGGCGGGCCAAGAGACCCAGTACTTC.

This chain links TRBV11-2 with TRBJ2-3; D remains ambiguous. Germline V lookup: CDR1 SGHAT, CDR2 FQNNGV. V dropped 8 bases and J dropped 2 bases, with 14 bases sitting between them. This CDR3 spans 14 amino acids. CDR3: CASPSRQDTDTQYF. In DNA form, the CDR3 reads TGTGCCAGCCCCTCCCGCCAGGACACAGATACGCAGTATTTT.

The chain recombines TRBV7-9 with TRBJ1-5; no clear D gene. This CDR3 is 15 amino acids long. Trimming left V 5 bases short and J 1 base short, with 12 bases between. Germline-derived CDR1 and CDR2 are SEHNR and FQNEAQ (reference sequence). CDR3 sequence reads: CASSGGSKSNQPQHF. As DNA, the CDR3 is TGTGCCAGCAGCGGCGGCAGCAAGAGCAATCAGCCCCAGCATTTT.

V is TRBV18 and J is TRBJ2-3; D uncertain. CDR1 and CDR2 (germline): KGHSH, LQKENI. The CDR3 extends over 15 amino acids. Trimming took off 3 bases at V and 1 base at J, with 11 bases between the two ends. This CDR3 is CASSPRETGTDTQYF. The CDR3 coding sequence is TGTGCCAGCTCACCCCGTGAGACTGGCACAGATACGCAGTATTTT.

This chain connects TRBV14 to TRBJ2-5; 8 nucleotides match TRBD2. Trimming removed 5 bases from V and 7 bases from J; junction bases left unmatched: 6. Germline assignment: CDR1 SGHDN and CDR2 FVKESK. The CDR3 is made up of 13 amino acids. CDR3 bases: TGTGCCAGCAGCTACGGGACTAGAGGGACCCAGTACTTC. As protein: CASSYGTRGTQYF.

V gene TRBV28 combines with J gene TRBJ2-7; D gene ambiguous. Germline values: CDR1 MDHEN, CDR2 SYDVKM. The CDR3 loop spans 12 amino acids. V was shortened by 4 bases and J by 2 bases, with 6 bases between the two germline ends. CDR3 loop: CASSSTTYEQYF. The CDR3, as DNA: TGTGCCAGCAGTTCTACTACCTACGAGCAGTACTTC.